Following are 8 T cell receptor beta chains from one sample sequenced in a study of post-analysis software for immune sequencing data. For these TCRs, the target antigens are not known. Unique molecular identifiers featured in each of the TCR beta cDNA libraries. TCRdb reprocessed the PCR reads with MiXCR, giving one entry per CDR3 protein. In the table there are 450,000 to 650,000 distinct CDR3 sequences, about 44% of which are singletons. Study findings and constraints: Among about 5 TRBV segments more frequent in patients than controls were TRBV5-6, TRBV5-1 and TRBV20-1.

The specimen was blood. Source of these receptors: a girl between 10 and 17 years old with multiple sclerosis.

J is TRBJ1-2 and V is TRBV12-3 or TRBV12-4; possible D gene TRBD1, 6 bases. The CDR3 consists of 15 residues. Trimming pared 1 base from V and 6 bases from J, leaving 15 bases between. The CDR3 region has the DNA TGTGCCAGCAGTTTAGGGGCAGGGGCACAGGATGGCTACACCTTC. Amino acid sequence: CASSLGAGAQDGYTF.

In this sample, this clonotype turned up a few times. The rearrangement joins TRBV7-2 to TRBJ2-5; D gene uncertain. The germline CDR1 and CDR2 sequences are SGHTA and FQGNSA. The CDR3 totals 12 residues. The ends were cut back, 5 bases at V and 2 bases at J, with 6 bases in the middle. The CDR3 here is CASSPAQETQYF. Written as DNA, the CDR3 is TGTGCCAGCAGCCCAGCACAAGAGACCCAGTACTTC. Full variable domain (rest looked up from reference TRBV7-2 and TRBJ2-5): GAGVSQSPSNKVTEKGKDVELRCDPISGHTALYWYRQSLGQGLEFLIYFQGNSAPDKSGLPSDRFSAERTGGSVSTLTIQRTQQEDSAVYLCASSPAQETQYFGPGTRLLVL.

This clonotype occurred a few times. This chain connects TRBV10-1 to TRBJ2-5; D may be TRBD1 or TRBD2 (5 bases each). The V and J ends lost 4 bases and 5 bases respectively, with 17 bases between them. CDR3 size: 15 residues. Germline assignment: CDR1 WNHNN and CDR2 SYGVQD (reference sequence). In DNA, the CDR3 is TGCGCCAGCAGTGCTACCTCAACAGGAGGCGAGACCCAGTACTTC. Amino acid sequence: CASSATSTGGETQYF.

This clonotype was seen a few times. This chain uses TRBV5-1 with TRBJ1-6, with D possibly matching TRBD1 (6 bases). V gave up 5 bases and J gave up 5 bases, with 14 bases separating them. In germline, CDR1 is SGHRS, CDR2 YFSETQ. The CDR3 is 15 residues long. DNA of the CDR3: TGCGCCAGCAGTCTGGAGGGGACACATAATTCACCCCTCCACTTT. Amino acids: CASSLEGTHNSPLHF. Together with reference TRBV5-1 and TRBJ1-6, the CDR3 gives the full variable domain: KAGVTQTPRYLIKTRGQQVTLSCSPISGHRSVSWYQQTPGQGLQFLFEYFSETQRNKGNFPGRFSGRQFSNSRSEMNVSTLELGDSALYLCASSLEGTHNSPLHFGNGTRLTVT.

The chain links TRBV3-1 to TRBJ1-1, with a possible D match to TRBD1 (6 bases). The CDR3 sequence is 14 residues long. Germline V gene lookup returns CDR1 LGHDT and CDR2 YNNKEL (reference sequence). V lost 3 bases and J 4 bases, leaving 12 bases between the germline ends. The DNA for the CDR3 is TGTGCCAGCAGCCACGGGGGCCAGGGCACTGAAGCTTTCTTT. It codes for CASSHGGQGTEAFF.

This clonotype was counted between two and nine times. The rearrangement links TRBV6-6 to TRBJ1-2, with 10 nucleotides matching TRBD1. CDR3 size: 15 residues. The V gene's germline CDR1 is MNHNY and CDR2 SVGAGI (reference sequence). Losses at the gene ends were 7 bases for V and 3 bases for J; bases not matched to a gene: 8. The CDR3 here is CASKGTGVEDYGYTF. The CDR3 DNA sequence: TGTGCCAGCAAAGGGACAGGGGTTGAGGACTATGGCTACACCTTC.

The CDR3 is CASRSTGSRDGYTF. The DNA of the CDR3 is TGTGCCAGCAGGTCGACAGGGTCAAGGGATGGCTACACCTTC. The chain uses TRBV7-8 and TRBJ1-2; 7 bases agree with TRBD1. CDR3 size: 14 residues. J gave up 6 bases and V 6 bases, and 10 bases lay outside the gene matches. The germline V gene has CDR1 SGHVS and CDR2 FQNEAQ.

On this clonotype itself: The junction departs from germline at one end; a sequencing error may be responsible. The gene calls are TRBV10-3 and TRBJ2-7; D perhaps matches TRBD2 (5 bases). This CDR3 is built from 17 residues. The germline CDR1 and CDR2 sequences are ENHRY and SYGVKD. The CDR3 spells CVISESKTGGLPYEQYF. CDR3 nucleotides: TGTGTCATCAGTGAGTCGAAAACCGGCGGGCTGCCTTACGAGCAGTACTTC.